This TCR beta chain originates from a study of T cell repertoires in cytomegalovirus infection. Overall study context: It was the public TCR beta signatures that indicated both CMV infection and matching HLA type.

The CDR3 has 13 amino acids. V lost 2 bases to trimming and J lost 6 bases, with 7 bases between them. CDR1 and CDR2 from the germline V gene are MDHEN and SYDVKM. Findings of the study overall: Summed frequency of shared TCR beta families picked out CMV carriers who also had the relevant HLA.

Turning to this clonotype: Its cognate antigen is unknown.

TCRdb recomputed calls from the reads with MiXCR, one row per CDR3 protein. This sample has 200,000 or so distinct CDR3 sequences, with about 38% found just once. This clonotype was obtained from a human donor in good health (CMV status not recorded). Some clones in this sample may be carry-over from other donors' samples. This specimen was CD8+ T cells from cultured PBMCs, taken from culture after CMV antigen stimulation. The rearrangement links TRBV28 to TRBJ2-2; D ambiguous. The CDR3, as DNA: TGTGCCAGCAGTTTAGTAGAGGCCGGGGAGCTGTTTTTT. Encoded protein: CASSLVEAGELFF.